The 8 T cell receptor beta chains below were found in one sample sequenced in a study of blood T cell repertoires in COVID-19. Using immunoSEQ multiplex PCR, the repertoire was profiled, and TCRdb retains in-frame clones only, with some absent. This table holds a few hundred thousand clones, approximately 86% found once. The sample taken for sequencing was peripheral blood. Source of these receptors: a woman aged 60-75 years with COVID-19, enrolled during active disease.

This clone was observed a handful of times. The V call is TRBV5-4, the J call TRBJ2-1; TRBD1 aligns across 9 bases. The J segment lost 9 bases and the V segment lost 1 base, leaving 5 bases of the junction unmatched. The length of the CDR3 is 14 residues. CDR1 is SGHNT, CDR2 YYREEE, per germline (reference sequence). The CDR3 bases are TGTGCCAGCAGCTTGAGACAGGGGGGAAGTGAGCAGTTCTTC. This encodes CASSLRQGGSEQFF.

DNA of the CDR3: TGTGCCAGCAGCTTATTTGCTAGCGGTGAGACCCAGTACTTC. Translated, it gives CASSLFASGETQYF. The chain couples TRBV7-3 to TRBJ2-5; 7 bases agree with TRBD2. Germline-derived CDR1 and CDR2 are SGHTA and FQGTGA. This CDR3 has 14 residues. V shed 2 bases, J shed 5 bases, and the junction held 5 bases outside the gene matches.

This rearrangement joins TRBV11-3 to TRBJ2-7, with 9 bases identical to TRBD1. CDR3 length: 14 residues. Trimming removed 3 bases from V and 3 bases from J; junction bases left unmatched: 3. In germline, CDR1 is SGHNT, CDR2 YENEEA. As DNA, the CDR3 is TGTGCCAGCAGCTTGGGACAGGGCGGCTACGAGCAGTACTTC. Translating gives CASSLGQGGYEQYF.

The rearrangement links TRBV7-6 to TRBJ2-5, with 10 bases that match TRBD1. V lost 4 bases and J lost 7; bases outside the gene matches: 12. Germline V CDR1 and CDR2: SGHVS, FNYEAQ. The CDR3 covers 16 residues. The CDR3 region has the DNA TGTGCCAGCAGCTCCCGGGACAGGGGTCGGTGGGGGACCCAGTACTTC. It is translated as CASSSRDRGRWGTQYF.

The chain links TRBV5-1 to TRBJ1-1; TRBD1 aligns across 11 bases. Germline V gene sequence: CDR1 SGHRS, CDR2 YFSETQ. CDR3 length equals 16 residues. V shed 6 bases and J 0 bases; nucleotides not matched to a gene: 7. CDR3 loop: CASTEWTGGLNTEAFF. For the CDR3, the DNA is TGCGCCAGCACCGAATGGACAGGGGGCTTGAACACTGAAGCTTTCTTT.

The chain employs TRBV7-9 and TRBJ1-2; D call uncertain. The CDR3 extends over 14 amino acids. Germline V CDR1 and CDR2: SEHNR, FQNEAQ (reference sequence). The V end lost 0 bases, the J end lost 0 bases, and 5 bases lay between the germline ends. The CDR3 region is CASSLAQPNYGYTF. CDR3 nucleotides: TGTGCCAGCAGCTTAGCACAGCCTAACTATGGCTACACCTTC.

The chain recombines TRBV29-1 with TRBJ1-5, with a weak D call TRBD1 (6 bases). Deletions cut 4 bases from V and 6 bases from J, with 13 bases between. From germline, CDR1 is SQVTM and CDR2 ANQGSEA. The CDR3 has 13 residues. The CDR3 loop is CSVGQGIGQPQHF. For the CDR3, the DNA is TGCAGCGTTGGGCAGGGGATAGGTCAGCCCCAGCATTTT. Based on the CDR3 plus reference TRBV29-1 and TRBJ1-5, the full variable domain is SAVISQKPSRDICQRGTSLTIQCQVDSQVTMMFWYRQQPGQSLTLIATANQGSEATYESGFVIDKFPISRPNLTFSTLTVSNMSPEDSSIYLCSVGQGIGQPQHFGDGTRLSIL.

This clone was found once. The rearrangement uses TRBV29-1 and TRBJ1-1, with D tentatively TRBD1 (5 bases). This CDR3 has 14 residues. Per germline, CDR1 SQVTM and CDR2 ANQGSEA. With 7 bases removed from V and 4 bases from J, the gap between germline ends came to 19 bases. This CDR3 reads CSGGTGGGGTEAFF. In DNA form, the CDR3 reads TGCAGCGGTGGGACGGGGGGAGGAGGCACTGAAGCTTTCTTT.